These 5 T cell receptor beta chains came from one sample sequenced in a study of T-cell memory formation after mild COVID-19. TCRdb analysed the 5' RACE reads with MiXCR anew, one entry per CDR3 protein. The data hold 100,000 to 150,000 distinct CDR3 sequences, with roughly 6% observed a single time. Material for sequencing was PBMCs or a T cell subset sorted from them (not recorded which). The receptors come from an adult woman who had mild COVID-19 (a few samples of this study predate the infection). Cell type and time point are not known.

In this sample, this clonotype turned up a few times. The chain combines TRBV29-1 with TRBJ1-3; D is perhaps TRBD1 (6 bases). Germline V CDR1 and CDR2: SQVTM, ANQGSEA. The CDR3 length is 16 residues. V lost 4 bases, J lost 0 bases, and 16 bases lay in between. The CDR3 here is CSVAPGHIRSGNTIYF. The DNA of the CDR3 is TGCAGCGTTGCTCCGGGACATATCCGCTCTGGAAACACCATATATTTT.

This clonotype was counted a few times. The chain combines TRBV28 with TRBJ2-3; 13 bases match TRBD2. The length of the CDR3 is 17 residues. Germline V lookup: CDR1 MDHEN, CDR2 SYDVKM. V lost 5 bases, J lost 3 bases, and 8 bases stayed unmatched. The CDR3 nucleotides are TGTGCCAGCAGTCCCACTAGCGGGAGGGCTGAAACAGATACGCAGTATTTT. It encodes CASSPTSGRAETDTQYF. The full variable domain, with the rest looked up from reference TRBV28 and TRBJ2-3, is DVKVTQSSRYLVKRTGEKVFLECVQDMDHENMFWYRQDPGLGLRLIYFSYDVKMKEKGDIPEGYSVSREKKERFSLILESASTNQTSMYLCASSPTSGRAETDTQYFGPGTRLTVL.

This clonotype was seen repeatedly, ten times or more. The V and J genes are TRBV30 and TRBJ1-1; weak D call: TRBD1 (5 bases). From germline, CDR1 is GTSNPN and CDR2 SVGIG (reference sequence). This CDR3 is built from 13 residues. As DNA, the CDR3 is TGTGCGCTAAGTGGGGGAGGACCCCAAGGAGCTTTCTTT. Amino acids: CALSGGGPQGAFF.

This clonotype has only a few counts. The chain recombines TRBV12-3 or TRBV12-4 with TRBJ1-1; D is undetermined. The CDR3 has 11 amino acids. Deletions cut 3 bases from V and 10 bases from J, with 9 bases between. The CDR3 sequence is CASSLSGRAFF. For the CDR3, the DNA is TGTGCCAGCAGTTTGTCCGGGAGAGCTTTCTTT.

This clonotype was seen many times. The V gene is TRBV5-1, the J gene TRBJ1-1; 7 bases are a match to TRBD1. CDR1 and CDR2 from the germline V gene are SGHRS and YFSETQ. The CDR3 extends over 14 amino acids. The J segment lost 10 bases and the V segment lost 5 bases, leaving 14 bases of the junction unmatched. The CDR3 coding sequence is TGCGCCAGCAGACCACCCAACAGGGGAGAGGGAGCTTTCTTT. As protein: CASRPPNRGEGAFF.